What follows are 11 T cell receptor beta chains derived from one specimen sequenced in a study of blood T cell repertoires in COVID-19. Assay used: immunoSEQ multiplex PCR; TCRdb lists only in-frame clones, some missing. The sample consists of under 200,000 clones, roughly 91% of them appearing once. Sequenced sample: peripheral blood. The receptor set was obtained from a man aged 18 to 35 with acute or convalescent COVID-19.

This chain uses TRBV6-5 with TRBJ1-5; 8 bases match TRBD1. This CDR3 has 14 residues. Unmatched junction bases numbered 6, after V lost 4 bases and J lost 7 bases. CDR1 and CDR2 (germline): MNHEY, SVGAGI. The CDR3 reads CASSSRTGRQPQHF. The CDR3 DNA follows: TGTGCCAGCAGTTCACGGACAGGGAGACAGCCCCAGCATTTT.

This clone has more than one count but fewer than ten. The rearrangement uses TRBV5-4 and TRBJ2-2; the match to TRBD1 covers 9 bases. Germline CDR1 is SGHNT and CDR2 is YYREEE (reference sequence). J was trimmed by 8 bases and V by 2 bases; bases with no gene match: 10. The CDR3 spans 16 residues. This chain's CDR3 is CASSLGGQGIFGELFF. CDR3 coding DNA: TGTGCCAGCAGCTTAGGGGGACAGGGAATTTTTGGGGAGCTGTTTTTT.

V usage is TRBV3-1 (or the pseudogene TRBV3-2) and J usage is TRBJ2-7, with 11 bases lining up with TRBD1. Germline V gene data show CDR1 as LGHDT and CDR2 as YNNKEL (reference sequence). The CDR3 loop spans 16 amino acids. V shed 1 base and J 3 bases; nucleotides not matched to a gene: 5. The CDR3 DNA reads as TGTGCCAGCAGCCAAGTGGGGGGACAGGGGGACTACGAGCAGTACTTC. Translating it yields CASSQVGGQGDYEQYF.

The chain has TRBV19 and TRBJ2-3; TRBD2 matches at 13 bases. The trim removed 4 bases at V and 2 bases at J, leaving 3 bases unmatched. The CDR3 contains 16 residues. From germline, CDR1 is LNHDA and CDR2 SQIVND (reference sequence). The DNA of the CDR3 is TGTGCCAGTAGTAAGACTAGCGGGGGGCCCACAGATACGCAGTATTTT. This gives the protein CASSKTSGGPTDTQYF.

The chain uses TRBV7-9 and TRBJ1-5, with D possibly matching TRBD1 (6 bases). Deletions cut 2 bases from V and 7 bases from J, with 18 bases between. Germline loops: CDR1 SEHNR, CDR2 FQNEAQ (reference sequence). The CDR3 consists of 16 residues. The CDR3 spells CASSLSAGALRQPQHF. The CDR3 nucleotides read TGTGCCAGCAGCTTATCGGCAGGGGCATTAAGACAGCCCCAGCATTTT.

The V and J genes are TRBV11-3 and TRBJ2-1; D not resolved. In germline, CDR1 is SGHNT, CDR2 YENEEA. V gave up 1 base and J gave up 7 bases, with 5 bases separating them. The CDR3 has 12 residues. The CDR3 DNA reads TGTGCCAGCAGCTTAGCCGGGAATGAGCAGTTCTTC. Its protein product is CASSLAGNEQFF.

The genes are TRBV10-1 and TRBJ2-1; TRBD1 aligns across 7 bases. Trimming cost V 6 bases and J 0 bases; bases outside gene matches: 5. This CDR3 comprises 15 residues. Germline CDR1 and CDR2: WNHNN and SYGVQD (reference sequence). The CDR3 DNA follows: TGCGCCAGCAGCGTGACAGGGAGCTCCTACAATGAGCAGTTCTTC. This sequence encodes CASSVTGSSYNEQFF.

V usage is TRBV9 and J usage is TRBJ2-3; 12 bases map to TRBD2. Looked up from germline, CDR1 is SGDLS and CDR2 is YYNGEE. Unmatched junction bases numbered 9, after V lost 3 bases and J lost 1 base. The CDR3 contains 18 residues. CDR3 sequence reads: CASSGQGLAGLGTDTQYF. The CDR3 nucleotides read TGTGCCAGCAGCGGGCAGGGACTAGCGGGCTTGGGCACAGATACGCAGTATTTT. The full variable domain, completed using reference TRBV9 and TRBJ2-3, is DSGVTQTPKHLITATGQRVTLRCSPRSGDLSVYWYQQSLDQGLQFLIQYYNGEERAKGNILERFSAQQFPDLHSELNLSSLELGDSALYFCASSGQGLAGLGTDTQYFGPGTRLTVL.

The gene calls are TRBV15 and TRBJ2-1, with 11 positions matching TRBD2. This CDR3 is 17 amino acids long. Trimming removed 3 bases from V and 1 base from J; junction bases left unmatched: 5. Germline values: CDR1 LNHNV, CDR2 YYDKDF (reference sequence). Here the CDR3 reads CATSRGGLADSYNEQFF. For the CDR3, the DNA is TGTGCCACCAGCAGGGGGGGACTAGCGGATTCCTACAATGAGCAGTTCTTC.

This clone has a handful of counts. The rearrangement links TRBV19 to TRBJ1-5; unclear D gene. The CDR3 consists of 17 residues. V shed 6 bases and J shed 0 bases, with 18 bases lying between them. CDR1 and CDR2 from the germline V gene are LNHDA and SQIVND (reference sequence). CDR3 DNA sequence: TGTGCCAGTAGCCAGGTCCCCGCCAGGTATAGCAATCAGCCCCAGCATTTT. It yields the protein CASSQVPARYSNQPQHF.

The CDR3 coding sequence is TGTGCCAGCAGTGATGGGACAGGGAGGGTTCAGCCCCAGCATTTT. This translates into CASSDGTGRVQPQHF. This sequence joins TRBV2 and TRBJ1-5; TRBD1 matches at 9 bases. V lost 3 bases, J lost 6 bases, and 6 bases stayed unmatched. Germline V lookup: CDR1 SNHLY, CDR2 FYNNEI. The CDR3 extends over 15 amino acids.